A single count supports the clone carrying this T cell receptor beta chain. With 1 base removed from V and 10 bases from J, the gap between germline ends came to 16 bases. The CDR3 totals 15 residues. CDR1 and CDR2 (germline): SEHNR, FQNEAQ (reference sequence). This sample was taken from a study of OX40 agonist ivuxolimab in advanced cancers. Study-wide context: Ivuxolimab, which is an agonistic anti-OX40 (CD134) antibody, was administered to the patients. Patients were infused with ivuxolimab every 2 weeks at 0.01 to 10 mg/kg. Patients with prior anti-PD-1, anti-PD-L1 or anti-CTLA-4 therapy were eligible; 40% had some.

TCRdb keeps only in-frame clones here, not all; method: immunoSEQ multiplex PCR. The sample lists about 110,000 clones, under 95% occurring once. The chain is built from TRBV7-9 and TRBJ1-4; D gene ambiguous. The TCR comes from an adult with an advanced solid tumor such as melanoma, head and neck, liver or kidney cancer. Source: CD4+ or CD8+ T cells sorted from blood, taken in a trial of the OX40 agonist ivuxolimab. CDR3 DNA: TGTGCCAGCAGCTTAGGGCCGGACCTTTCACGAAAACTGTTTTTT. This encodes CASSLGPDLSRKLFF. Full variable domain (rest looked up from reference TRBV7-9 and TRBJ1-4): DTGVSQNPRHKITKRGQNVTFRCDPISEHNRLYWYRQTLGQGPEFLTYFQNEAQLEKSRLLSDRFSAERPKGSFSTLEIQRTEQGDSAMYLCASSLGPDLSRKLFFGSGTQLSVL.